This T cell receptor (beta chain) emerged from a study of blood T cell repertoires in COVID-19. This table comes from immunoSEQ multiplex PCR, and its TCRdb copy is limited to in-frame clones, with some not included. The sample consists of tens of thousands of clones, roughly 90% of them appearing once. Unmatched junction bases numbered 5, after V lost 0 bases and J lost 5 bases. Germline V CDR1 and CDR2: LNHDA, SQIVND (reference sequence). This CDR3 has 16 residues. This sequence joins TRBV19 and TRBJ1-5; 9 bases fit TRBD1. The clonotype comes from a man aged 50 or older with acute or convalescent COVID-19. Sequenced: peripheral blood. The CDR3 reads CASSIDKTGGYQPQHF. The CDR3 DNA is TGTGCCAGTAGTATAGATAAGACAGGGGGGTATCAGCCCCAGCATTTT.